The 12 T cell receptor beta chains below all came from one sample that was sequenced in a study of PD-L1 blockade in urothelial cancer. Method: immunoSEQ multiplex PCR; TCRdb's copy keeps in-frame clones and lacks some. The table lists around 41,000 clones, 70% to 90% of them singletons. Specimen: PBMCs, collected around atezolizumab (anti-PD-L1) treatment. The origin of the receptors is a woman in her sixties with urothelial cancer.

V is TRBV18 and J is TRBJ2-7; D ambiguous. Germline loops: CDR1 KGHSH, CDR2 LQKENI. The CDR3 extends over 13 amino acids. Trimming stripped 6 bases from V and 2 bases from J, with 11 bases between. The CDR3 DNA reads TGTGCCAGCTCTCAGACTGTCGCCTACGAGCAGTACTTC. Translating it yields CASSQTVAYEQYF. The complete variable domain, with remaining parts taken from reference TRBV18 and TRBJ2-7, reads NAGVMQNPRHLVRRRGQEARLRCSPMKGHSHVYWYRQLPEEGLKFMVYLQKENIIDESGMPKERFSAEFPKEGPSILRIQQVVRGDSAAYFCASSQTVAYEQYFGPGTRLTVT.

The rearrangement links TRBV9 to TRBJ2-3; TRBD2 aligns across 7 bases. The V segment lost 2 bases and the J segment 2 bases; nucleotides outside the gene matches: 14. CDR1 is SGDLS and CDR2 is YYNGEE in the germline V gene. The CDR3 loop spans 18 amino acids. The CDR3 sequence is CASSVFPGASGYTDTQYF. In nucleotides, the CDR3 is TGTGCCAGCAGCGTCTTTCCCGGGGCTAGCGGATACACAGATACGCAGTATTTT.

This chain connects TRBV18 to TRBJ2-3; TRBD2 matches at 7 bases. J lost 0 bases, V lost 1 base, and 13 bases had no gene match. The CDR3 has 19 amino acids. Germline V lookup: CDR1 KGHSH, CDR2 LQKENI. The CDR3 here is CASSPLRWTGGHSTDTQYF. In DNA form, the CDR3 reads TGTGCCAGCTCACCACTTCGTTGGACGGGAGGCCATAGCACAGATACGCAGTATTTT. Based on the CDR3 plus reference TRBV18 and TRBJ2-3, the full variable domain is NAGVMQNPRHLVRRRGQEARLRCSPMKGHSHVYWYRQLPEEGLKFMVYLQKENIIDESGMPKERFSAEFPKEGPSILRIQQVVRGDSAAYFCASSPLRWTGGHSTDTQYFGPGTRLTVL.

V is TRBV5-1 and J is TRBJ2-5, with TRBD1 identical over 10 bases. V lost 4 bases, J lost 4 bases, and 7 bases stayed unmatched. The germline CDR1 and CDR2 sequences are SGHRS and YFSETQ. The CDR3 is 15 residues long. Written as DNA, the CDR3 is TGCGCCAGCAGCAGGCGGGACAGGGGCTCAGAGACCCAGTACTTC. It is translated as CASSRRDRGSETQYF.

This chain links TRBV2 with TRBJ1-4; weak D call: TRBD1 (6 bases). Germline V gene data show CDR1 as SNHLY and CDR2 as FYNNEI. V lost 7 bases, J lost 7 bases, and 16 bases lay in between. The CDR3 loop spans 14 amino acids. The CDR3 sequence is CASTEGVGGEKLFF. The DNA of the CDR3 is TGTGCCAGCACCGAGGGGGTTGGCGGTGAAAAACTGTTTTTT.

The CDR3 sequence is CASSEGSPRETQYF. CDR3 coding DNA: TGTGCCAGCAGTGAAGGCAGTCCGAGGGAGACCCAGTACTTC. This chain links TRBV2 with TRBJ2-5; unclear D gene. Trimming took off 1 base at V and 5 bases at J, with 11 bases between the two ends. Germline values: CDR1 SNHLY, CDR2 FYNNEI. CDR3 size: 14 residues.

The chain couples TRBV4-1 to TRBJ2-7; 11 bases match TRBD2. Unmatched junction bases numbered 12, after V lost 1 base and J lost 7 bases. CDR3 size: 17 residues. Germline lookup yields CDR1 MGHRA and CDR2 YSYEKL. The CDR3 reads CASSQVSLAGGRGEQYF. The CDR3 nucleotides read TGCGCCAGCAGCCAAGTATCCCTAGCGGGGGGCCGGGGGGAGCAGTACTTC.

The chain uses TRBV27 and TRBJ2-1, with D perhaps TRBD1 (6 bases). The length of the CDR3 is 15 residues. The V gene's germline CDR1 is MNHEY and CDR2 SMNVEV (reference sequence). Deletions cut 3 bases from V and 0 bases from J, with 9 bases between. In DNA form, the CDR3 reads TGTGCCAGCAGTTTTACAGGGTCCTCCTACAATGAGCAGTTCTTC. Translated, it gives CASSFTGSSYNEQFF.

The J gene is TRBJ1-2, the V gene TRBV28; tentative D call: TRBD1 (5 bases). The germline V and J ends were trimmed by 3 bases and 2 bases, with 31 bases remaining between them. In germline, CDR1 is MDHEN, CDR2 SYDVKM. CDR3 size: 21 residues. The CDR3 is CASSFSITRRGTFRSNYGYTF. The CDR3 nucleotides read TGTGCCAGCAGTTTCTCAATCACTCGTCGGGGGACGTTTCGTTCGAACTATGGCTACACCTTC.

CDR3 in amino acids: CASSSAGRRSHQPQHF. The CDR3 nucleotides are TGTGCCAGTAGTAGCGCGGGACGGCGAAGTCATCAGCCCCAGCATTTT. The chain is built from TRBV19 and TRBJ1-5; tentatively, D is TRBD1 (5 bases). Germline CDR1 and CDR2: LNHDA and SQIVND (reference sequence). V lost 4 bases, J lost 5 bases, and 18 bases lay in between. The CDR3 is 16 residues long. The full variable domain, its missing parts supplied by reference TRBV19 and TRBJ1-5, is DGGITQSPKYLFRKEGQNVTLSCEQNLNHDAMYWYRQDPGQGLRLIYYSQIVNDFQKGDIAEGYSVSREKKESFPLTVTSAQKNPTAFYLCASSSAGRRSHQPQHFGDGTRLSIL.

This chain uses TRBV5-8 with TRBJ1-5, with TRBD1 matching over 7 bases. Germline-derived CDR1 and CDR2 are SGHTS and YDEGEE. This CDR3 has 16 residues. The V segment lost 4 bases and the J segment 7 bases; nucleotides outside the gene matches: 14. For the CDR3, the DNA is TGTGCCAGCAGCACCCGGGACAGAGCCTCCAGGCAGCCCCAGCATTTT. Its translation is CASSTRDRASRQPQHF.

The V call is TRBV5-6, the J call TRBJ2-5; a weak D match, TRBD2 (7 bases). Germline CDR1 is SGHDT and CDR2 is YYEEEE. The CDR3 is 16 residues long. V lost 3 bases and J 4 bases, leaving 19 bases between the germline ends. For the CDR3, the DNA is TGTGCCAGCAGCTCCCTCGGTAGGGGGGGGCGAGAGACCCAGTACTTC. Translated: CASSSLGRGGRETQYF.